A single TCR beta chain is shown here with its context. Libraries were prepared by immunoSEQ multiplex PCR; TCRdb keeps only in-frame clonotypes and omits some of them. Of tens of thousands of clones listed, around 68% are singletons. The V gene's germline CDR1 is LNHDA and CDR2 SQIVND (reference sequence). The junction had 3 bases not matched to a gene; V was cut back by 7 bases and J by 4 bases. This CDR3 spans 13 amino acids. These data come from a study of blood T cell repertoires in COVID-19. Study-level information: T cells, B-cell-depleted T cells, or PBMCs supplied cDNA or gDNA.

V gene TRBV19 combines with J gene TRBJ1-1; 10 bases fit TRBD1. The material sequenced was peripheral blood. This TCR was sampled from a woman in her 70s with acute or convalescent COVID-19. The chain's CDR3 is CASKRQGATEAFF. The CDR3 DNA follows: TGTGCCAGTAAGAGACAGGGGGCCACTGAAGCTTTCTTT.